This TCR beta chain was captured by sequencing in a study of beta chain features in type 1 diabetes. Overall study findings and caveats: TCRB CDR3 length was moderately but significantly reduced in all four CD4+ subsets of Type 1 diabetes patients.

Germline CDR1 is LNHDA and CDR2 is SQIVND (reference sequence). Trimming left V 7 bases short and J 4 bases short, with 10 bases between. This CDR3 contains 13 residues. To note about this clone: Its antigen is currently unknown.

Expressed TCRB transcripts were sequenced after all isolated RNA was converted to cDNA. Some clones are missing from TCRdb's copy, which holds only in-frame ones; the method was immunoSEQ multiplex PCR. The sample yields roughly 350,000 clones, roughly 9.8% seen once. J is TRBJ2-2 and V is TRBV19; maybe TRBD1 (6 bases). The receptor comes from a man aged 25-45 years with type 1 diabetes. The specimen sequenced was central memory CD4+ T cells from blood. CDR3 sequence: CASNRVGTGELFF. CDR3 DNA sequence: TGTGCCAGTAACAGGGTGGGCACCGGGGAGCTGTTTTTT.